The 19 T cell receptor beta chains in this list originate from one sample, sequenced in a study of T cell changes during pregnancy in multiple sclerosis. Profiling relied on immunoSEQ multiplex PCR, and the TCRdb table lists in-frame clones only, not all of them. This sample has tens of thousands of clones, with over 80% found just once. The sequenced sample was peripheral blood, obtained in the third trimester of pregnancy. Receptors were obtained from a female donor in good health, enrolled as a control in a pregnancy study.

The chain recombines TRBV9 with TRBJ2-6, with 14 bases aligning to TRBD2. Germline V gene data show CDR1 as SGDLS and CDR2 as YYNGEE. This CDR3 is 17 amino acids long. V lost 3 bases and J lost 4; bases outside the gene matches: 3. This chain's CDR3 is CASSAGLAGAGANVLTF. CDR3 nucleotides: TGTGCCAGCAGCGCGGGACTAGCGGGAGCCGGGGCCAACGTCCTGACTTTC.

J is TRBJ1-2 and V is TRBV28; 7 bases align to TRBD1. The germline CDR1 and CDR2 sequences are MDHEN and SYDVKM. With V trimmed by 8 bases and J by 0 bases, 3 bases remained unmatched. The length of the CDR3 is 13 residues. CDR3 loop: CASGDRANYGYTF. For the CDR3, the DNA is TGTGCCAGCGGGGACAGAGCTAACTATGGCTACACCTTC.

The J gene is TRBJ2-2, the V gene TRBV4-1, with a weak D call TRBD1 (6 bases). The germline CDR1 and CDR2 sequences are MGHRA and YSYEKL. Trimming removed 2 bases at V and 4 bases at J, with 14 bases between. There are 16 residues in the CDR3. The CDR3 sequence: CASSQIQGEGTGELFF. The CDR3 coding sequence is TGCGCCAGCAGCCAAATACAGGGTGAAGGCACCGGGGAGCTGTTTTTT.

The CDR3 spells CASSLGGTGVTEAFF. The DNA for the CDR3 is TGTGCCAGCAGCTTAGGTGGGACAGGGGTCACTGAAGCTTTCTTT. V usage is TRBV7-9 and J usage is TRBJ1-1; 10 bases are a match to TRBD1. J was trimmed by 4 bases and V by 1 base; bases with no gene match: 3. Germline V gives CDR1 SEHNR, CDR2 FQNEAQ (reference sequence). CDR3 size: 15 residues.

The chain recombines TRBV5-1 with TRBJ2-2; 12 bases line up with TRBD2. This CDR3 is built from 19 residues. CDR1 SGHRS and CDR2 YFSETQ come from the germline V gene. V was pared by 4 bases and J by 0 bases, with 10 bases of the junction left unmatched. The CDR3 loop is CASSPPVLAGGTNTGELFF. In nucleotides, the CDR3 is TGCGCCAGCAGCCCGCCGGTGCTAGCGGGGGGGACGAACACCGGGGAGCTGTTTTTT.

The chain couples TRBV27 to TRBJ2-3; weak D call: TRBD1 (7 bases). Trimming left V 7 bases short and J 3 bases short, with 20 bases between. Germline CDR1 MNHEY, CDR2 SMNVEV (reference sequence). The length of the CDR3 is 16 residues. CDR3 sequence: CASTDKGAGLTDTQYF. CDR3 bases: TGTGCCAGCACCGACAAGGGGGCGGGGTTGACAGATACGCAGTATTTT.

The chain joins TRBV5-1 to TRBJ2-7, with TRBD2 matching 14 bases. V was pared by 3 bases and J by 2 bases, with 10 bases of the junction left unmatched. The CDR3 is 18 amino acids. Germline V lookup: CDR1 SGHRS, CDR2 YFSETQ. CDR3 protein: CASSWGLAGEKGAYEQYF. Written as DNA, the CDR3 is TGCGCCAGCAGCTGGGGACTAGCGGGAGAGAAAGGGGCCTACGAGCAGTACTTC.

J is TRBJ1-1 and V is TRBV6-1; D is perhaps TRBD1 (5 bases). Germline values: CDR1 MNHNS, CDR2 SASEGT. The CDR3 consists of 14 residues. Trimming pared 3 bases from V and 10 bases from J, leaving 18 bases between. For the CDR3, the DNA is TGTGCCAGCAGTGAGACAGAGGAATCCCCCGGAGCTTTCTTT. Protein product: CASSETEESPGAFF.

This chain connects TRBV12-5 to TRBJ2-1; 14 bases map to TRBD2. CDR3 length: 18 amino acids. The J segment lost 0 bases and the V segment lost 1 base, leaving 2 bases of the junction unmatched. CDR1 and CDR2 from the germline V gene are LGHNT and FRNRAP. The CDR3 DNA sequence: TGTGCTAGTGGTTTGGGGACTAGCGGGGGGCACTCCTACAATGAGCAGTTCTTC. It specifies CASGLGTSGGHSYNEQFF.

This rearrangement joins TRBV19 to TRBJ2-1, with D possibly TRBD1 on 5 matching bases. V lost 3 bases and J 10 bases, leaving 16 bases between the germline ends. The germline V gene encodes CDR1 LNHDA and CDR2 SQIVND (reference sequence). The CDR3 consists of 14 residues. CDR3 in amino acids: CASSINPGPYEQFF. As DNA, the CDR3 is TGTGCCAGTAGTATTAATCCAGGGCCCTACGAGCAGTTCTTC.

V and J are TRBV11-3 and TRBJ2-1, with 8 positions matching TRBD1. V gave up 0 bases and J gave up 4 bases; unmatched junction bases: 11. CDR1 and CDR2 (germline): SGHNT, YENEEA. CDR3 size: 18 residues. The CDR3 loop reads CASSLDIFATGAYNEQFF. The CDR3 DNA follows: TGTGCCAGCAGCTTAGATATTTTCGCGACAGGGGCGTACAATGAGCAGTTCTTC.

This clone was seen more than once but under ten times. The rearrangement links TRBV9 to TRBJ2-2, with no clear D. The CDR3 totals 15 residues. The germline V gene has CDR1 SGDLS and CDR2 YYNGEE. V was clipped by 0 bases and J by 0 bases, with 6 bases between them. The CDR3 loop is CASSVEHSNTGELFF. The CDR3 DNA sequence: TGTGCCAGCAGCGTAGAACATTCGAACACCGGGGAGCTGTTTTTT.

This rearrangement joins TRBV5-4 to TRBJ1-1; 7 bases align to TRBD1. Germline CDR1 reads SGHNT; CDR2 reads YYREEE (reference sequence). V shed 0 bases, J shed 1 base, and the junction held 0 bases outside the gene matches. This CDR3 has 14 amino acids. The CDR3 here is CASSLGTGNTEAFF. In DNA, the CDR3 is TGTGCCAGCAGCTTGGGGACAGGGAACACTGAAGCTTTCTTT. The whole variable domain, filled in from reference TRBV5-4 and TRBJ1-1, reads ETGVTQSPTHLIKTRGQQVTLRCSSQSGHNTVSWYQQALGQGPQFIFQYYREEENGRGNFPPRFSGLQFPNYSSELNVNALELDDSALYLCASSLGTGNTEAFFGQGTRLTVV.

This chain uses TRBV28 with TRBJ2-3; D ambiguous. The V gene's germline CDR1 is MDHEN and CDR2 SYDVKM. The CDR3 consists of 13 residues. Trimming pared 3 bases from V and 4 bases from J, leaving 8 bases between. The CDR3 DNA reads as TGTGCCAGCAGTTTCCCCGCGGCAGATACGCAGTATTTT. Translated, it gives CASSFPAADTQYF.

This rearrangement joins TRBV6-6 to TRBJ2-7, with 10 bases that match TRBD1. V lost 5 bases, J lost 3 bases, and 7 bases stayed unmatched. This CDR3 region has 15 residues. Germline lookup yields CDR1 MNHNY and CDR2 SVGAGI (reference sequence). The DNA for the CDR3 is TGTGCCAGCAGTCCCCGACAGGGGGCTGGCTACGAGCAGTACTTC. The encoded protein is CASSPRQGAGYEQYF.

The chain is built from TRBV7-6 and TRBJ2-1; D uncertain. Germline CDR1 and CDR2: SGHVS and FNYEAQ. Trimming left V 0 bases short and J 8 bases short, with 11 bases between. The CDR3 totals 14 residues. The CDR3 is CASSLARVPHEQFF. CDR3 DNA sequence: TGTGCCAGCAGCTTAGCCCGGGTGCCCCATGAGCAGTTCTTC.

The CDR3: CASTEIDTQPCKQFF. DNA for the CDR3: TGTGCCAGCACCGAAATTGACACGCAGCCGTGCAAGCAGTTCTTC. This rearrangement joins TRBV6-5 to TRBJ2-1; D unclear. Trimming removed 7 bases at V and 11 bases at J, with 24 bases between. The CDR3 is 15 amino acids. Germline V gene sequence: CDR1 MNHEY, CDR2 SVGAGI.

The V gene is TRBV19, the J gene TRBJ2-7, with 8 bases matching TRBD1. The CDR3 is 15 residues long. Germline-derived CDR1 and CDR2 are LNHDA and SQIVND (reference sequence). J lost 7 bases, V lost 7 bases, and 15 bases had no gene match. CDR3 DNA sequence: TGTGCCAGTAACGACAGGGGTGGGATCTACGATGAGCAGTACTTC. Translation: CASNDRGGIYDEQYF.

The CDR3 loop is CASSLTADEQYF. The DNA of the CDR3 is TGTGCCAGCTCCCTGACAGCAGACGAGCAGTACTTC. This rearrangement joins TRBV18 to TRBJ2-7; tentatively, D is TRBD1 (5 bases). Germline V gene lookup returns CDR1 KGHSH and CDR2 LQKENI. V lost 6 bases, J lost 5 bases, and 11 bases lay in between. The CDR3 runs 12 residues.